This is a list of T cell receptor beta chains from one sample in a study of blood T cell repertoires in COVID-19. The method was immunoSEQ multiplex PCR; TCRdb's version includes in-frame clones alone and lacks a portion of them. The data hold about 210,000 clones, with about four fifths observed a single time. What was sequenced was peripheral blood. All receptors derive from a woman aged 40 to 55 with active or convalescent COVID-19. Each CDR3 is given with its conserved first and last residue. The order of the fields is CDR3 length, V gene, J gene, clone size, D gene, CDR3 DNA, CDR3 protein. The D gene is left open where the match is weak. Expanded clones are given a class, and other clones once, few, many or no size at all.

length: 15
V: TRBV3-1/TRBV3-2
J: TRBJ2-5
size: .
D: .
DNA: TGTGCCAGCAGCCACCGGCCCCTGGGCTCGGAGACCCAGTACTTC
CDR3: CASSHRPLGSETQYF

length: 14
V: TRBV6-5
J: TRBJ1-1
size: .
D: .
DNA: TGTGCCAGCAGTTCAAACAGGCAGAACACTGAAGCTTTCTTT
CDR3: CASSSNRQNTEAFF

length: 13
V: TRBV6-4
J: TRBJ2-1
size: .
D: TRBD1
DNA: TGTGCCAGCAGTGAAGGGGGCAACAATGAGCAGTTCTTC
CDR3: CASSEGGNNEQFF

length: 15
V: TRBV19
J: TRBJ1-5
size: .
D: .
DNA: TGTGCCAGTAGTTGGGGCAGGAACAGCAATCAGCCCCAGCATTTT
CDR3: CASSWGRNSNQPQHF

length: 16
V: TRBV7-2
J: TRBJ2-7
size: .
D: .
DNA: TGTGCCAGCAGCCCCCAAAATCCTAACAGTCCCTACGAGCAGTACTTC
CDR3: CASSPQNPNSPYEQYF

length: 14
V: TRBV7-7
J: TRBJ2-3
size: .
D: TRBD1
DNA: TGTGCTAGCAGCAGGACAGGGGGCTCGGATACGCAGTATTTT
CDR3: CASSRTGGSDTQYF

length: 15
V: TRBV5-5
J: TRBJ2-3
size: .
D: TRBD2
DNA: TGTGCCAGCAGGCCGGGGGGGTTTGTCACAGATACGCAGTATTTT
CDR3: CASRPGGFVTDTQYF

length: 16
V: TRBV5-4
J: TRBJ2-7
size: .
D: TRBD2
DNA: TGTGCCAGCAGCCTAACTAGCGTCTCCATCTCCTACGAGCAGTACTTC
CDR3: CASSLTSVSISYEQYF

length: 13
V: TRBV6-1
J: TRBJ1-2
size: .
D: .
DNA: TGTGCCAGCAGTGAATCGGGTAACTATGGCTACACCTTC
CDR3: CASSESGNYGYTF

length: 14
V: TRBV5-4
J: TRBJ2-1
size: .
D: TRBD2
DNA: TGTGCCATGTCTACGGGAGGGCTTGGCAATGAGCAGTTCTTC
CDR3: CAMSTGGLGNEQFF

length: 13
V: TRBV24-1
J: TRBJ1-2
size: .
D: .
DNA: TGTGCCACCAGTGGAGGGATTGCCTATGGCTACACCTTC
CDR3: CATSGGIAYGYTF

length: 13
V: TRBV28
J: TRBJ2-7
size: few
D: .
DNA: TGTGCCAGCAGTCTTACATTGACCTACGAGCAGTACTTC
CDR3: CASSLTLTYEQYF

length: 15
V: TRBV18
J: TRBJ2-5
size: .
D: TRBD1
DNA: TGTGCCAGCTCGCCCCCGGGACAGGGTATAGAGACCCAGTACTTC
CDR3: CASSPPGQGIETQYF

length: 18
V: TRBV5-5
J: TRBJ2-2
size: .
D: TRBD1
DNA: TGTGCCAGCAGCTTGTTAACAGGGGGCCCACGAAGGTCCGGGGAGCTGTTTTTT
CDR3: CASSLLTGGPRRSGELFF

length: 16
V: TRBV19
J: TRBJ1-6
size: .
D: .
DNA: TGTGCCGCCGGTCGACAGGCCAGCTCCTATAATTCACCCCTCCACTTT
CDR3: CAAGRQASSYNSPLHF

length: 15
V: TRBV7-2
J: TRBJ2-2
size: .
D: .
DNA: TGTGCCAGCAGCCGGATCTCAGGGGCTGCCGGGGAGCTGTTTTTT
CDR3: CASSRISGAAGELFF

length: 14
V: TRBV7-3
J: TRBJ1-2
size: .
D: .
DNA: TGTGCCAGCAGCCATAACCCAGGGGACTATGGCTACACCTTC
CDR3: CASSHNPGDYGYTF

length: 14
V: TRBV7-8
J: TRBJ2-7
size: .
D: .
DNA: TGTGCCAGCAGCTCCAACCGGAGGGTCAACGAGCAGTACTTC
CDR3: CASSSNRRVNEQYF

length: 14
V: TRBV3-1/TRBV3-2
J: TRBJ2-1
size: .
D: TRBD2
DNA: TGTGCCAGCAGCCAAGGAGTAGCGGGCAATGAGCAGTTCTTC
CDR3: CASSQGVAGNEQFF

length: 15
V: TRBV7-2
J: TRBJ1-2
size: .
D: .
DNA: TGTGCCAGCAGCCCTAACCCGAACAGGGTTTATGGCTACACCTTC
CDR3: CASSPNPNRVYGYTF

length: 13
V: TRBV5-1
J: TRBJ2-3
size: once
D: .
DNA: TGCGCCAGCAGCTCGACTAGCACAGATACGCAGTATTTT
CDR3: CASSSTSTDTQYF

length: 15
V: TRBV6-5
J: TRBJ1-1
size: .
D: .
DNA: TGTGCCAGCAGTTACTCGAACACACCTTACACTGAAGCTTTCTTT
CDR3: CASSYSNTPYTEAFF

length: 17
V: TRBV10-1
J: TRBJ2-1
size: .
D: .
DNA: TGCGCCAGCAGTGAGTCGGTGCGGGACGGATTTTTCGGTGAGCAGTTCTTC
CDR3: CASSESVRDGFFGEQFF

length: 14
V: TRBV2
J: TRBJ2-7
size: once
D: TRBD1
DNA: TGTGCCAGCAGTGAAAATAGGGACAGTATGGAGCAGTACTTC
CDR3: CASSENRDSMEQYF

length: 14
V: TRBV6-5
J: TRBJ1-2
size: .
D: .
DNA: TGTGCCATGCCTTGTGGGGCGACTAACTATGGCTACACCTTC
CDR3: CAMPCGATNYGYTF

length: 13
V: TRBV2
J: TRBJ1-2
size: .
D: TRBD1
DNA: TGTGCCAGCATTGGGTTTCAGGGGGGAGGCTACACCTTC
CDR3: CASIGFQGGGYTF

length: 15
V: TRBV5-4
J: TRBJ1-1
size: .
D: .
DNA: TGTGCCAGCAGCCCGGAGGACTTCATGAACACTGAAGCTTTCTTT
CDR3: CASSPEDFMNTEAFF

length: 14
V: TRBV7-8
J: TRBJ2-3
size: .
D: TRBD1
DNA: TGTGCCAGCAGCTTAGGACAGGGTCCAGATACGCAGTATTTT
CDR3: CASSLGQGPDTQYF

length: 14
V: TRBV2
J: TRBJ2-5
size: .
D: TRBD2
DNA: TGTGCCAGCAAACTAGCGCGGGTCGGGGAGACCCAGTACTTC
CDR3: CASKLARVGETQYF

length: 15
V: TRBV24-1
J: TRBJ1-2
size: .
D: TRBD1
DNA: TGTGCCACGAGGACAGGGAGAGACCCAAACTATGGCTACACCTTC
CDR3: CATRTGRDPNYGYTF

length: 16
V: TRBV27
J: TRBJ2-7
size: .
D: .
DNA: TGTGCCAGCAGTTTATCGGCCGGGATGAGGGTCTACGAGCAGTACTTC
CDR3: CASSLSAGMRVYEQYF

length: 15
V: TRBV19
J: TRBJ1-2
size: .
D: .
DNA: TGTGCCAGTAGTCCAGACAGTCTAGACAACTATGGCTACACCTTC
CDR3: CASSPDSLDNYGYTF

length: 15
V: TRBV4-2
J: TRBJ1-2
size: few
D: .
DNA: TGTGCCAGCAGCCAAGATCAGGGATCTAACTATGGCTACACCTTC
CDR3: CASSQDQGSNYGYTF

length: 11
V: TRBV20-1
J: TRBJ2-1
size: .
D: .
DNA: TGCAGTGCTAGAACAGGTTTTGAGCAGTTCTTC
CDR3: CSARTGFEQFF

length: 15
V: TRBV7-9
J: TRBJ1-2
size: .
D: .
DNA: TGTGCCAGCAGCTTAACCGGGAGCCAAAACTATGGCTACACCTTC
CDR3: CASSLTGSQNYGYTF

length: 13
V: TRBV5-1
J: TRBJ2-5
size: .
D: .
DNA: TGCGCCAGCAGCTTGGCACAGCAAGAGACCCAGTACTTC
CDR3: CASSLAQQETQYF